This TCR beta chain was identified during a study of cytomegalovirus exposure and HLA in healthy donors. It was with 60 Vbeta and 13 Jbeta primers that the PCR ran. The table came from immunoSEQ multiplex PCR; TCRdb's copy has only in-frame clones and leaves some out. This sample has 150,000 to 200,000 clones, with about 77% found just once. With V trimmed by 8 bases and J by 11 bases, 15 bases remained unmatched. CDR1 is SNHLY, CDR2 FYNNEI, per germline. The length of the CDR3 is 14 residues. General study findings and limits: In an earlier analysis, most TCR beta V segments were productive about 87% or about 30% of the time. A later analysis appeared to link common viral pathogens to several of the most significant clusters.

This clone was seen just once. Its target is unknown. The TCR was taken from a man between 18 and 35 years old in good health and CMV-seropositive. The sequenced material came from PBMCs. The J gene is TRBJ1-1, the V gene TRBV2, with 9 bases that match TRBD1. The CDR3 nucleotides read TGTGCCAGCCTAATGATGGGACAGGGTGTAGTGGCTTTCTTT. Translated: CASLMMGQGVVAFF.